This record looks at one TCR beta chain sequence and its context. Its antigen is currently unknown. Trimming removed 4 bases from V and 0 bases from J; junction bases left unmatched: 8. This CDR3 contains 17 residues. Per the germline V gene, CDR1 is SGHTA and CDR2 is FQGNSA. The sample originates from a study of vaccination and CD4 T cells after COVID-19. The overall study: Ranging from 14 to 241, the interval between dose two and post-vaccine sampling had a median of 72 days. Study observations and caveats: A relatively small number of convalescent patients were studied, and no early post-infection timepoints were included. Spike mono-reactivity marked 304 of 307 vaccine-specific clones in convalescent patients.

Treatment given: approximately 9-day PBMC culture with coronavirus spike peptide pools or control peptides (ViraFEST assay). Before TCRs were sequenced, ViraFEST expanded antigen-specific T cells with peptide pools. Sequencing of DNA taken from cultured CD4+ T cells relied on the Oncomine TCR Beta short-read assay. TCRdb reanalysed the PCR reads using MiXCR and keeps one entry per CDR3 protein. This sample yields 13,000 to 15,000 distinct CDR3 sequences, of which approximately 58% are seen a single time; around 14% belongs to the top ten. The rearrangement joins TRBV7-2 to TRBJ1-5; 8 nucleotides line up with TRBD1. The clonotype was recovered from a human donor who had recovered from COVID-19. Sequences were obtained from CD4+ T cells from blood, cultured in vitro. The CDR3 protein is CASSSLPQGASNQPQHF. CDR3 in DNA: TGTGCCAGCAGCTCGTTGCCGCAGGGGGCTAGCAATCAGCCCCAGCATTTT.